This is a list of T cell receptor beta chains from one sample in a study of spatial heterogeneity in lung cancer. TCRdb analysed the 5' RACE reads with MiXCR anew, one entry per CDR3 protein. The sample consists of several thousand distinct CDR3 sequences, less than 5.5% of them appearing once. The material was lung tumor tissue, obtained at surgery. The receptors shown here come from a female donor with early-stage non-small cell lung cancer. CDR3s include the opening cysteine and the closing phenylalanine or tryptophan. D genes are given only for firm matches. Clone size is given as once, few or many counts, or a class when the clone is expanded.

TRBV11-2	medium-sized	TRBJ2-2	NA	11	CASSSQGELFF	TGTGCCAGCAGCTCCCAGGGGGAGCTGTTTTTT
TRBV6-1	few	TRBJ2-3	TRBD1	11	CASRDRGTQYF	TGTGCCAGCAGGGACAGGGGGACGCAGTATTTT
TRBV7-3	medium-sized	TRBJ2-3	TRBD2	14	CASSLGLAQDTQYF	TGTGCCAGCAGCCTCGGACTAGCGCAAGATACGCAGTATTTT
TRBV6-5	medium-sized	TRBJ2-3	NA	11	CATQRTDTQYF	TGTGCCACCCAACGCACAGATACGCAGTATTTT
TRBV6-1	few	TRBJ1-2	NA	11	CASIAYDVHTF	TGTGCCAGCATCGCTTATGACGTCCACACCTTC
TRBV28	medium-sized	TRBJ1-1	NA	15	CASSLRGAQNTEAFF	TGTGCCAGCAGCCTCAGGGGAGCCCAGAACACTGAAGCTTTCTTT
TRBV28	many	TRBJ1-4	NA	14	CASTRRSTNEKLFF	TGTGCCAGCACCAGGAGGTCAACTAATGAAAAACTGTTTTTT
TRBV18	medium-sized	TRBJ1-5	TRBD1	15	CASSPTDRGNQPQHF	TGTGCCAGCTCACCAACGGACAGGGGTAATCAGCCCCAGCATTTT
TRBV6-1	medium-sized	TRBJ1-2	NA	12	CAASWINYGYTF	TGTGCCGCCAGTTGGATTAACTATGGCTACACCTTC
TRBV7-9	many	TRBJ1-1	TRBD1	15	CASSLKRGRDTEAFF	TGTGCCAGCAGCTTAAAAAGGGGGCGAGACACTGAAGCTTTCTTT